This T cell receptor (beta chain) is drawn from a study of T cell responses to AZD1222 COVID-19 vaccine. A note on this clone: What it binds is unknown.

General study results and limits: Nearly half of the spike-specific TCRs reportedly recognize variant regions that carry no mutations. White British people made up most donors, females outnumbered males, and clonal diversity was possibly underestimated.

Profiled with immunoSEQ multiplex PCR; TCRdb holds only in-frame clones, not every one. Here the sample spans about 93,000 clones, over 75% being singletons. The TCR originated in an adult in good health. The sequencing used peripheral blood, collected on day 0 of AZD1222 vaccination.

The CDR3 nucleotides read TGTGCCAGTAGGCTGAGGGGGACTTCTAGCACAGATACGCAGTATTTT. As protein: CASRLRGTSSTDTQYF. The V gene is TRBV19, the J gene TRBJ2-3, with D perhaps assigned TRBD1 or TRBD2 (6 bases each). The germline gives CDR1 LNHDA, CDR2 SQIVND (reference sequence). The CDR3 covers 16 residues. Trimming left V 6 bases short and J 0 bases short, with 16 bases between.